Each of the 18 T cell receptor beta chains below was sequenced from the same sample in a study of blood T cell repertoires in COVID-19. Profiling relied on immunoSEQ multiplex PCR, and the TCRdb table lists in-frame clones only, not all of them. Altogether about 45,000 clones are present, about 86% being singletons, with the ten largest covering 35% to 45%. The sequenced sample consisted of peripheral blood. Receptors originate from a human donor in a cohort sampled during active COVID-19.

This clone occurred a few times. The V gene is TRBV16, the J gene TRBJ2-3; D is unresolved. This CDR3 is 14 amino acids long. Germline V gene sequence: CDR1 KGHSY, CDR2 FQNENV. Trimming left V 1 base short and J 0 bases short, with 5 bases between. The CDR3 region is CASSQWQSTDTQYF. CDR3 in DNA: TGTGCCAGCAGCCAATGGCAGAGCACAGATACGCAGTATTTT.

The J gene is TRBJ1-5, the V gene TRBV19; tentative D call: TRBD1 (6 bases). V was shortened by 6 bases and J by 5 bases, with 11 bases between the two germline ends. The CDR3 has 13 amino acids. CDR1 LNHDA and CDR2 SQIVND come from the germline V gene (reference sequence). The CDR3 sequence: CASRETGDQPQHF. In nucleotides, the CDR3 is TGTGCCAGTAGAGAGACAGGAGATCAGCCCCAGCATTTT.

The chain is built from TRBV25-1 and TRBJ1-4, with 7 bases aligning to TRBD1. Trimming took 3 bases from V and 6 from J; bases not matched to a gene: 7. This CDR3 spans 15 amino acids. Germline assignment: CDR1 MGHDK and CDR2 SYGVNS. In DNA form, the CDR3 reads TGTGCCAGCAGTGACTCCGGGACAGTCTATGAAAAACTGTTTTTT. This codes for CASSDSGTVYEKLFF.

This clone was seen only once. The chain has TRBV12-3 or TRBV12-4 and TRBJ2-1; D remains ambiguous. The CDR3 has 11 residues. V lost 3 bases to trimming and J lost 9 bases, with 6 bases between them. CDR3 region: CASSFYGEQFF. The CDR3 DNA is TGTGCCAGCAGTTTCTATGGTGAGCAGTTCTTC.

The V and J genes are TRBV5-4 and TRBJ1-3; possible D gene TRBD1, 5 bases. Germline-derived CDR1 and CDR2 are SGHNT and YYREEE (reference sequence). This CDR3 is built from 17 residues. Trimming removed 2 bases at V and 0 bases at J, with 15 bases between. The CDR3 region has the DNA TGTGCCAGCAGCTTTGGCTCGGGTGGGGCCTCTGGAAACACCATATATTTT. Its protein is CASSFGSGGASGNTIYF.

The rearrangement uses TRBV6-4 and TRBJ1-2, with a possible D match to TRBD1 (5 bases). Trimming pared 3 bases from V and 4 bases from J, leaving 15 bases between. This CDR3 is built from 15 residues. The germline V gene encodes CDR1 MRHNA and CDR2 SNTAGT. This CDR3 reads CASSESIGAAYGYTF. The CDR3 region has the DNA TGTGCCAGCAGTGAGTCCATAGGGGCTGCCTATGGCTACACCTTC.

This clone was detected a few times. The chain combines TRBV9 with TRBJ2-1; 11 bases fit TRBD1. This CDR3 comprises 16 residues. V gave up 4 bases and J gave up 5 bases; unmatched junction bases: 8. Germline CDR1 is SGDLS and CDR2 is YYNGEE. In DNA form, the CDR3 reads TGTGCCAGCAGCACATGGACAGGGGGCCTGAACAATGAGCAGTTCTTC. This translates into CASSTWTGGLNNEQFF.

The CDR3 sequence: CASSIVGAVGNQPQHF. The CDR3 DNA sequence: TGTGCCAGTAGTATAGTAGGGGCCGTCGGCAATCAGCCCCAGCATTTT. This chain links TRBV19 with TRBJ1-5; perhaps TRBD1 as D (5 bases). This CDR3 spans 16 amino acids. Per the germline V gene, CDR1 is LNHDA and CDR2 is SQIVND (reference sequence). Between the trimmed V and J ends, which lost 1 base and 2 bases, there was a span of 12 bases.

In this sample, this clone turned up a few times. V is TRBV7-9 and J is TRBJ2-5, with 13 bases lining up with TRBD2. CDR1 is SEHNR, CDR2 FQNEAQ, per germline (reference sequence). There are 15 residues in the CDR3. V lost 5 bases to trimming and J lost 5 bases; unmatched junction nucleotides: 5. CDR3 in amino acids: CASSRGTSGEETQYF. The DNA for the CDR3 is TGTGCCAGCAGCAGGGGGACTAGCGGGGAGGAGACCCAGTACTTC.

The rearrangement links TRBV6-5 to TRBJ1-6; no clear D. Germline V lookup: CDR1 MNHEY, CDR2 SVGAGI. The ends were cut back, 2 bases at V and 4 bases at J, with 9 bases in the middle. This CDR3 region has 15 residues. CDR3 DNA: TGTGCCAGCAGTTACGAGGGAACTTATAATTCACCCCTCCACTTT. This codes for CASSYEGTYNSPLHF.

The chain has TRBV6-2 or TRBV6-3 and TRBJ1-6; D is possibly TRBD1 (6 bases). The CDR3 consists of 14 residues. The germline V gene has CDR1 MNHEY and CDR2 SVGEGT. The ends were cut back, 6 bases at V and 7 bases at J, with 13 bases in the middle. CDR3 DNA sequence: TGTGCCAGCAGCACAGGGCAAGGGAATTCACCCCTCCACTTT. Translating it yields CASSTGQGNSPLHF.

The chain carries TRBV6-5 and TRBJ2-1; TRBD1 might be the D (6 bases). CDR1 MNHEY and CDR2 SVGAGI come from the germline V gene. V lost 2 bases and J lost 8, with 13 bases in between. This CDR3 is 14 amino acids long. CDR3 in amino acids: CASSYDGRGHEQFF. The DNA of the CDR3 is TGTGCCAGCAGTTACGACGGCAGGGGTCATGAGCAGTTCTTC.

The rearrangement links TRBV27 to TRBJ1-1; unclear D gene. The V gene lost 3 bases and the J gene lost 1 base, with 9 bases spanning the gap. Germline V lookup: CDR1 MNHEY, CDR2 SMNVEV (reference sequence). The CDR3 consists of 14 residues. The CDR3 sequence is CASSLRDGNTEAFF. The CDR3 bases are TGTGCCAGCAGTTTGCGGGATGGGAACACTGAAGCTTTCTTT.

This chain uses TRBV12-5 with TRBJ2-4; D is perhaps TRBD2 (7 bases). There are 18 residues in the CDR3. CDR1 LGHNT and CDR2 FRNRAP come from the germline V gene. Trimming shortened V by 4 bases and J by 0 bases, and 19 bases separated the two germline ends. This CDR3 is CASGSGYSGGIAKNIQYF. DNA of the CDR3: TGTGCTAGTGGTTCTGGTTACTCGGGGGGCATAGCCAAAAACATTCAGTACTTC.

The V gene is TRBV6-2 or TRBV6-3, the J gene TRBJ1-1, with D possibly matching TRBD1 (5 bases). The CDR3 totals 16 residues. Germline V CDR1 and CDR2: MNHEY, SVGEGT. The germline V and J ends were trimmed by 4 bases and 1 base, with 16 bases remaining between them. The CDR3: CASSFSGGEGNTEAFF. The CDR3 nucleotides read TGTGCCAGCAGTTTCAGCGGGGGAGAGGGGAACACTGAAGCTTTCTTT.

The chain couples TRBV28 to TRBJ1-1; possibly TRBD1 for D (5 bases). Trimming stripped 7 bases from V and 6 bases from J, with 18 bases between. The germline CDR1 and CDR2 sequences are MDHEN and SYDVKM. CDR3 size: 14 residues. CDR3 in amino acids: CASIGVGGLSEAFF. The DNA of the CDR3 is TGTGCCAGCATAGGGGTCGGTGGTCTCTCTGAAGCTTTCTTT.

The chain is built from TRBV4-2 and TRBJ2-3, with 14 bases identical to TRBD2. The CDR3 consists of 16 residues. From germline, CDR1 is LGHNA and CDR2 YNFKEQ. V shed 2 bases and J 7 bases; nucleotides not matched to a gene: 5. The CDR3 region is CASSQTGLAGAHTQYF. CDR3 coding DNA: TGTGCCAGCAGCCAAACGGGACTAGCGGGGGCGCATACGCAGTATTTT.

The chain joins TRBV9 to TRBJ2-3, with 7 bases matching TRBD2. The V and J ends lost 3 bases and 4 bases, in that order; junction bases with no gene match: 11. The CDR3 is made up of 16 amino acids. Germline V gives CDR1 SGDLS, CDR2 YYNGEE. The CDR3 region has the DNA TGTGCCAGCAGCGGCTTAGTCCCGGGACTACCAGATACGCAGTATTTT. This codes for CASSGLVPGLPDTQYF. Together with reference TRBV9 and TRBJ2-3, the CDR3 gives the full variable domain: DSGVTQTPKHLITATGQRVTLRCSPRSGDLSVYWYQQSLDQGLQFLIQYYNGEERAKGNILERFSAQQFPDLHSELNLSSLELGDSALYFCASSGLVPGLPDTQYFGPGTRLTVL.